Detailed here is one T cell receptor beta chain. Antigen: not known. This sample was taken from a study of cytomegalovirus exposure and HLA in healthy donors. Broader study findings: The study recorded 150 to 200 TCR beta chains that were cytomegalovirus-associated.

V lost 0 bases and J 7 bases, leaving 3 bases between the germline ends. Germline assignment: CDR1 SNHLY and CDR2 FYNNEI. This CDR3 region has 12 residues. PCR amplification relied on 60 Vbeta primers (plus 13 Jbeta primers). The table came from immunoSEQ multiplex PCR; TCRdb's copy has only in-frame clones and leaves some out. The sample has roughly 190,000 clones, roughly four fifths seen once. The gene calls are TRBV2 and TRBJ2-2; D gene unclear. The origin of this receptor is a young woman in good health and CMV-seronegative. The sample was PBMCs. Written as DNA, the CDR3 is TGTGCCAGCAGTGAAGCGAGCGGGGAGCTGTTTTTT. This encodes CASSEASGELFF.